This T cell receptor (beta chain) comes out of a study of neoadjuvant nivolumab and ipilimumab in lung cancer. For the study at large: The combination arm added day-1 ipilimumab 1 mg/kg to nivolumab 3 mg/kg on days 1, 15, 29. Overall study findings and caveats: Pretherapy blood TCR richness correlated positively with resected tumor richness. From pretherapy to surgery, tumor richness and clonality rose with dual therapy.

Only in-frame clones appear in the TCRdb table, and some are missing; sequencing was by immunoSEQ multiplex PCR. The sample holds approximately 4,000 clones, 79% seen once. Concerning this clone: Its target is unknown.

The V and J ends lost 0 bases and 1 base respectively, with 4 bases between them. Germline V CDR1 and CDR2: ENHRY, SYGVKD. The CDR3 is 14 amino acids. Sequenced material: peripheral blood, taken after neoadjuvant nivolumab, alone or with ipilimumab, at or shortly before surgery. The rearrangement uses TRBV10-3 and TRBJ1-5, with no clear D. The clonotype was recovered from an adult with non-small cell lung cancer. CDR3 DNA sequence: TGTGCCATCAGTGAGTCAGGGAGCAATCAGCCCCAGCATTTT. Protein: CAISESGSNQPQHF.